The source of this T cell receptor (beta chain) is a study of blood T cells in healthy people across ages. Overall study findings and caveats: Age brought a roughly linear fall in TCR beta diversity measured per million T cells. Diversity figures derived from one million T cells were judged to underestimate the true value.

A J-beta primer mix and a sample-barcoded 5' primer were used in a second PCR of roughly 7 to 12 cycles. TCRdb passed the 5' RACE reads through MiXCR, listing each CDR3 protein once. The profile shows almost 1 million distinct CDR3 sequences, approximately 50% of them singletons. A remark on this clonotype: Its antigen is unidentified.

The CDR3 sequence is 14 residues long. Per germline, CDR1 MNHEY and CDR2 SMNVEV (reference sequence). With 6 bases clipped from V and 2 bases from J, the junction kept 6 bases outside the gene matches. Material: blood. The receptor was derived from an older woman in good health. The chain has TRBV27 and TRBJ2-7, with 8 bases fitting TRBD2. The DNA for the CDR3 is TGTGCCAGCAGGCCGACTAGCGTTGCCTACGAGCAGTACTTC. Its protein product is CASRPTSVAYEQYF.